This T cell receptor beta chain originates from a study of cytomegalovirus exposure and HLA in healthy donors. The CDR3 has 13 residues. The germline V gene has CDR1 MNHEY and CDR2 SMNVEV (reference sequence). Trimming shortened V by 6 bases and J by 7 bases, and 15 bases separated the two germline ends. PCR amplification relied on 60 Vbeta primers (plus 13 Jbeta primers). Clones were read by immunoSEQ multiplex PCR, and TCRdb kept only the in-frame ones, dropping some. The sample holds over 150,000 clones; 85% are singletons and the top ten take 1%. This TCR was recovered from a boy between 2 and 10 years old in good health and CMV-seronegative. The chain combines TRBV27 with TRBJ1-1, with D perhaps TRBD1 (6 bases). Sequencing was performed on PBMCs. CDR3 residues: CASRGAGVREAFF. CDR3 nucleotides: TGTGCCAGCAGGGGGGCAGGGGTGCGTGAAGCTTTCTTT.